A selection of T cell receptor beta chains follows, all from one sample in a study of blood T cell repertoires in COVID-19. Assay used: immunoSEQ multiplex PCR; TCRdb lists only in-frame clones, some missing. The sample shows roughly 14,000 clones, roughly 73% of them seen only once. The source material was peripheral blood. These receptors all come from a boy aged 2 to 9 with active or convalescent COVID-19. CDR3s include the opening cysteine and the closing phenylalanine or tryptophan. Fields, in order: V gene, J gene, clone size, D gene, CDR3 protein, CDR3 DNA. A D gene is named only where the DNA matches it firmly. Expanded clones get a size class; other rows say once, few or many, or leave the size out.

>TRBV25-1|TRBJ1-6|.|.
CASSSGTDNSPLHF
TGTGCCAGCAGTTCTGGTACGGATAATTCACCCCTCCACTTT
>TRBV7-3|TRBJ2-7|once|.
CASSSTGTGEQYF
TGTGCCAGCAGCTCCACAGGTACTGGGGAGCAGTACTTC
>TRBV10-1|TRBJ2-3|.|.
CASSESRSDTQYF
TGCGCCAGCAGTGAGTCGCGGTCAGATACGCAGTATTTT
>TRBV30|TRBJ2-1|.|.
CAWRRGRADEQFF
TGTGCCTGGAGAAGGGGGAGGGCGGATGAGCAGTTCTTC
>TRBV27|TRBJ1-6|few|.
CASRGSGSTPLHF
TGTGCCAGCAGGGGGAGTGGGAGTACACCCCTCCACTTT
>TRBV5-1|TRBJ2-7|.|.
CASSLVAGSDEQYF
TGCGCCAGCAGCTTGGTAGCAGGGTCGGACGAGCAGTACTTC
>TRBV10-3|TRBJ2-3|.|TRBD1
CAISESILGGDTDTQYF
TGTGCCATCAGTGAGTCGATTCTAGGGGGCGACACAGATACGCAGTATTTT
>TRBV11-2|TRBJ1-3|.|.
CASSRETPFSGNTIYF
TGTGCCAGCAGTCGAGAAACCCCTTTCTCTGGAAACACCATATATTTT
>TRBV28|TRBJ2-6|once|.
CASSSVTGLGANVLTF
TGTGCCAGCAGTTCCGTTACAGGGCTCGGGGCCAACGTCCTGACTTTC
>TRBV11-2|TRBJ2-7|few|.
CASSRTGSSYEQYF
TGTGCCAGCAGTCGGACGGGAAGCTCCTACGAGCAGTACTTC
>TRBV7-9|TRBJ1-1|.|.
CASSLAVRVTEAFF
TGTGCCAGCAGCTTAGCGGTCCGGGTGACTGAAGCTTTCTTT
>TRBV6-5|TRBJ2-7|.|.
CASGQTVYEQYF
TGTGCCAGCGGACAGACAGTTTACGAGCAGTACTTC
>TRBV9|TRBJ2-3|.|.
CASSPNSPRITDTQYF
TGTGCCAGCAGCCCAAACTCGCCTAGGATCACAGATACGCAGTATTTT
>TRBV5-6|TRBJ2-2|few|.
CASSPERRSTGELFF
TGTGCCAGCAGCCCAGAGCGGAGGTCGACCGGGGAGCTGTTTTTT
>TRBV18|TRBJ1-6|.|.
CASSPAGNSPLHF
TGTGCCAGCTCACCGGCGGGTAATTCACCCCTCCACTTT
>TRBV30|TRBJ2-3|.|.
CAWSGGWADTQYF
TGTGCCTGGAGTGGTGGGTGGGCGGATACGCAGTATTTT
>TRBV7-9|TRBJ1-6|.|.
CAEEPLGTTNSPLHF
TGTGCCGAAGAACCCCTTGGGACAACGAATTCACCCCTCCACTTT
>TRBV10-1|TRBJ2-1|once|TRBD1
CASSYLRDRGYNEQFF
TGCGCCAGCAGCTATCTCCGGGACAGGGGCTACAATGAGCAGTTCTTC
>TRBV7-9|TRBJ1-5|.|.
CASSLVAGEKGPQHF
TGTGCCAGCAGCTTAGTGGCCGGGGAAAAGGGACCCCAGCATTTT
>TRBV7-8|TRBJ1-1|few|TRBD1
CASSFSGGNTEAFF
TGTGCCAGCAGCTTTTCAGGGGGGAACACTGAAGCTTTCTTT
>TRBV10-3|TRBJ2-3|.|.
CAISVTGHTDTQYF
TGTGCCATCAGTGTCACGGGACACACAGATACGCAGTATTTT
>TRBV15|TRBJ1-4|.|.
CATSIHGGPRSTNEKLFF
TGTGCCACCAGCATCCACGGGGGTCCACGGTCCACTAATGAAAAACTGTTTTTT
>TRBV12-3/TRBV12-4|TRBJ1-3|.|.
CASSLDSGNTIYF
TGTGCCAGCAGCCTTGACAGCGGAAACACCATATATTTT
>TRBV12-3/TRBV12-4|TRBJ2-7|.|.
CASLEGWLSEQYF
TGTGCCAGCCTGGAGGGCTGGCTGAGCGAGCAGTACTTC
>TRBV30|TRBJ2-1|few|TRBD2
CAWSWTSGYNEQFF
TGTGCCTGGAGTTGGACTAGCGGGTACAATGAGCAGTTCTTC